Below, 28 T cell receptor beta chains from the same sample are listed, as sequenced in a study of siplizumab effects on memory and regulatory T cells. Here immunoSEQ multiplex PCR was the method, and the copy in TCRdb shows in-frame clones only, minus some. Among about 64,000 clones, 95% to 98% were seen once, and the ten largest hold 0.095%. Sequencing was done on a sample of naive CD8+ T cells sorted from blood. These receptors were collected from a human donor in good health.

This clone was detected only a few times. The germline gene is not matched at one end of the junction; a read error may be the cause. The rearrangement links TRBV9 to TRBJ1-1; TRBD1 agrees at 7 bases. CDR1 is SGDLS and CDR2 is YYNGEE in the germline V gene. The CDR3 has 8 residues. The CDR3 sequence is CASTPGQF. The CDR3 bases are TGTGCCAGCACTCCGGGACAGTTT.

The V call is TRBV27, the J call TRBJ2-1, with 8 bases identical to TRBD1. This CDR3 region has 16 residues. V was clipped by 5 bases and J by 4 bases; unmatched bases: 10. The germline V gene has CDR1 MNHEY and CDR2 SMNVEV (reference sequence). CDR3 DNA: TGTGCCAGCAGTACACTCCAGGGGGCACATTACAATGAGCAGTTCTTC. Encoded protein: CASSTLQGAHYNEQFF.

J is TRBJ1-3 and V is TRBV19, with D possibly matching TRBD1 (6 bases). Germline assignment: CDR1 LNHDA and CDR2 SQIVND (reference sequence). The CDR3 length is 15 residues. V lost 3 bases and J 4 bases, leaving 13 bases between the germline ends. The DNA for the CDR3 is TGTGCCAGTAGTATTGCTTCTGGGACAGGAAACACCATATATTTT. This encodes CASSIASGTGNTIYF.

The chain recombines TRBV7-3 with TRBJ1-2, with D possibly TRBD1 on 6 matching bases. The CDR3 sequence is 13 residues long. Per germline, CDR1 SGHTA and CDR2 FQGTGA. V gave up 5 bases and J gave up 2 bases, with 9 bases separating them. CDR3 residues: CASSDGQNYGYTF. DNA for the CDR3: TGTGCCAGCAGCGACGGACAGAACTATGGCTACACCTTC.

The gene calls are TRBV11-1 and TRBJ2-3, with 7 bases identical to TRBD1. V lost 1 base, J lost 2 bases, and 3 bases stayed unmatched. CDR3 length: 15 residues. In germline, CDR1 is SGHAT, CDR2 FQDESV (reference sequence). CDR3 DNA sequence: TGTGCCAGCAGCTTAGAGGGGGCCTCCACAGATACGCAGTATTTT. This translates into CASSLEGASTDTQYF.

This clone was seen more than once but under ten times. The genes are TRBV5-4 and TRBJ1-2, with D perhaps matching TRBD1 (5 bases). There are 12 residues in the CDR3. The germline V and J ends were trimmed by 3 bases and 8 bases, with 11 bases remaining between them. Germline values: CDR1 SGHNT, CDR2 YYREEE (reference sequence). The CDR3 loop is CASSSRDGGYTF. The CDR3 DNA follows: TGTGCCAGCAGCTCCCGGGACGGAGGCTACACCTTC. The variable domain in full, completed from reference TRBV5-4 and TRBJ1-2, reads ETGVTQSPTHLIKTRGQQVTLRCSSQSGHNTVSWYQQALGQGPQFIFQYYREEENGRGNFPPRFSGLQFPNYSSELNVNALELDDSALYLCASSSRDGGYTFGSGTRLTVV.

The V call is TRBV19, the J call TRBJ1-1, with D tentatively TRBD1 (6 bases). V shed 7 bases and J shed 4 bases, with 13 bases lying between them. CDR3 length: 13 residues. Germline CDR1 is LNHDA and CDR2 is SQIVND (reference sequence). CDR3: CASTPGVSTEAFF. In DNA, the CDR3 is TGTGCCAGTACCCCAGGGGTGAGCACTGAAGCTTTCTTT. Combining the CDR3 with reference TRBV19 and TRBJ1-1 gives the whole variable domain DGGITQSPKYLFRKEGQNVTLSCEQNLNHDAMYWYRQDPGQGLRLIYYSQIVNDFQKGDIAEGYSVSREKKESFPLTVTSAQKNPTAFYLCASTPGVSTEAFFGQGTRLTVV.

This clone has a single count. CDR3 sequence: CASRNTGGEQYF. As DNA, the CDR3 is TGTGCCAGCAGAAATACAGGGGGCGAGCAGTACTTC. V and J are TRBV5-4 and TRBJ2-7; 8 nucleotides agree with TRBD1. The junction had 4 bases not matched to a gene; V was cut back by 5 bases and J by 6 bases. The CDR3 has 12 residues. Germline loops: CDR1 SGHNT, CDR2 YYREEE (reference sequence).

This chain connects TRBV2 to TRBJ2-7; perhaps TRBD2 as D (5 bases). The ends were cut back, 1 base at V and 7 bases at J, with 14 bases in the middle. Germline values: CDR1 SNHLY, CDR2 FYNNEI. This CDR3 is built from 14 residues. In DNA form, the CDR3 reads TGTGCCAGCAGTGAAGGACTACATCTGCGGGAGCAGTACTTC. Translating gives CASSEGLHLREQYF.

This chain connects TRBV4-2 to TRBJ2-5; 12 bases fit TRBD2. The CDR3 totals 16 residues. Per germline, CDR1 LGHNA and CDR2 YNFKEQ. The J segment lost 4 bases and the V segment lost 5 bases, leaving 8 bases of the junction unmatched. The CDR3 DNA sequence: TGTGCCAGCAGCGGGCTAGCGGGGGGGCTGGGAGAGACCCAGTACTTC. Translation: CASSGLAGGLGETQYF.

The V call is TRBV6-1, the J call TRBJ1-2, with D unresolved. The ends were cut back, 3 bases at V and 5 bases at J, with 7 bases in the middle. This CDR3 has 12 amino acids. The germline V gene encodes CDR1 MNHNS and CDR2 SASEGT. CDR3 amino acids: CASSETTYGYTF. The CDR3 DNA sequence: TGTGCCAGCAGTGAGACAACTTATGGCTACACCTTC.

The J gene is TRBJ1-2, the V gene TRBV11-2; D unclear. The V gene's germline CDR1 is SGHAT and CDR2 FQNNGV. V was clipped by 1 base and J by 0 bases, with 9 bases between them. The CDR3 loop spans 15 amino acids. CDR3 in amino acids: CASSLGWETNYGYTF. The CDR3 coding sequence is TGTGCCAGCAGCTTAGGCTGGGAGACTAACTATGGCTACACCTTC.

The chain recombines TRBV11-2 with TRBJ2-7; tentatively, D is TRBD2 (7 bases). The CDR3 runs 17 residues. CDR1 is SGHAT, CDR2 FQNNGV, per germline. Trimming removed 1 base at V and 4 bases at J, with 20 bases between. The CDR3: CASSLVHGGQVTYEQYF. DNA for the CDR3: TGTGCCAGCAGCTTAGTTCACGGGGGGCAAGTTACGTACGAGCAGTACTTC.

V is TRBV28 and J is TRBJ1-6; D is ambiguous. CDR3 length: 14 residues. V dropped 4 bases and J dropped 11 bases, with 15 bases sitting between them. The germline CDR1 and CDR2 sequences are MDHEN and SYDVKM. As DNA, the CDR3 is TGTGCCAGCAGTTCACTGCTTAAAGGGACACCCCTCCACTTT. This gives the protein CASSSLLKGTPLHF.

The chain combines TRBV28 with TRBJ2-1; 8 nucleotides match TRBD2. CDR3 length: 16 amino acids. From germline, CDR1 is MDHEN and CDR2 SYDVKM. J was trimmed by 0 bases and V by 4 bases; bases with no gene match: 5. The CDR3 region is CASSSLGGASYNEQFF. CDR3 DNA sequence: TGTGCCAGCAGTTCACTCGGGGGGGCCTCCTACAATGAGCAGTTCTTC.

This sequence joins TRBV7-9 and TRBJ1-1; 9 bases agree with TRBD1. Trimming took 4 bases from V and 2 from J; bases not matched to a gene: 5. Germline V CDR1 and CDR2: SEHNR, FQNEAQ (reference sequence). The CDR3 consists of 15 residues. The CDR3 nucleotides read TGTGCCAGCAGCTCACCCACAGGGGGCAACACTGAAGCTTTCTTT. It codes for CASSSPTGGNTEAFF.

The chain couples TRBV28 to TRBJ1-2; 7 bases map to TRBD1. The CDR3 totals 12 residues. With 4 bases clipped from V and 5 bases from J, the junction kept 1 base outside the gene matches. Germline V CDR1 and CDR2: MDHEN, SYDVKM. Written as DNA, the CDR3 is TGTGCCAGCAGTTCGACAGGGTATGGCTACACCTTC. Its translation: CASSSTGYGYTF.

The V and J genes are TRBV11-2 and TRBJ2-1; 11 nucleotides agree with TRBD2. Germline CDR1 reads SGHAT; CDR2 reads FQNNGV. The V and J ends lost 4 bases and 6 bases, in that order; junction bases with no gene match: 8. The CDR3 runs to 16 residues. In DNA, the CDR3 is TGTGCCAGCAGCTACCTAGCGGGGGGCACTCCCAATGAGCAGTTCTTC. Translating gives CASSYLAGGTPNEQFF. Using reference TRBV11-2 and TRBJ2-1 for the parts outside the CDR3, the full variable domain is EAGVAQSPRYKIIEKRQSVAFWCNPISGHATLYWYQQILGQGPKLLIQFQNNGVVDDSQLPKDRFSAERLKGVDSTLKIQPAKLEDSAVYLCASSYLAGGTPNEQFFGPGTRLTVL.

The V gene is TRBV27, the J gene TRBJ2-7; D unclear. Trimming took off 4 bases at V and 0 bases at J, with 4 bases between the two ends. CDR3 length: 12 amino acids. Per germline, CDR1 MNHEY and CDR2 SMNVEV (reference sequence). CDR3 sequence reads: CASSSSSYEQYF. In DNA form, the CDR3 reads TGTGCCAGCAGTTCCAGCTCCTACGAGCAGTACTTC.

The V call is TRBV15, the J call TRBJ1-5; a possible D gene is TRBD1 (5 bases). The CDR3 has 13 residues. Germline CDR1 is LNHNV and CDR2 is YYDKDF (reference sequence). V gave up 8 bases and J gave up 2 bases, with 10 bases separating them. The CDR3 DNA follows: TGTGCCACCGGGCAGGGCGGCAATCAGCCCCAGCATTTT. This translates into CATGQGGNQPQHF. The full variable domain, rest sourced from reference TRBV15 and TRBJ1-5, is DAMVIQNPRYQVTQFGKPVTLSCSQTLNHNVMYWYQQKSSQAPKLLFHYYDKDFNNEADTPDNFQSRRPNTSFCFLDIRSPGLGDTAMYLCATGQGGNQPQHFGDGTRLSIL.

For this clone: Since the CDR3 does not end with the conserved phenylalanine or tryptophan, this likely comes from a read error. The DNA is left out, because the CDR3 cannot be placed on it with certainty; the CDR3 is given as TCRdb lists it. The V and J genes are TRBV5-3 and TRBJ1-1; TRBD1, the table's D call, was not compared with the DNA. TRBV5-3 qualifies as an ORF whose function is uncertain. A total of 10 residues make up the CDR3, ends included. This CDR3 reads CARSLEGRGI.

V and J are TRBV7-3 and TRBJ1-5, with D possibly TRBD1 on 6 matching bases. CDR1 is SGHTA and CDR2 is FQGTGA in the germline V gene. This CDR3 contains 15 residues. The V gene lost 5 bases and the J gene lost 2 bases, with 13 bases spanning the gap. CDR3 sequence: CASSDYRDGNQPQHF. CDR3 coding DNA: TGTGCCAGCAGCGACTACAGGGACGGCAATCAGCCCCAGCATTTT. The full variable domain, its missing parts supplied by reference TRBV7-3 and TRBJ1-5, is GAGVSQTPSNKVTEKGKYVELRCDPISGHTALYWYRQSLGQGPEFLIYFQGTGAADDSGLPNDRFFAVRPEGSVSTLKIQRTERGDSAVYLCASSDYRDGNQPQHFGDGTRLSIL.

About this clone itself: The sample carries other DNA sequences with the same CDR3. CDR3 protein: CASSVGGDTQYF. CDR3 nucleotides: TGTGCCAGCAGCGTAGGGGGGGATACGCAGTATTTT. The rearrangement joins TRBV9 to TRBJ2-3; D could derive from TRBD1 or TRBD2 (5 bases each). V lost 0 bases, J lost 6 bases, and 5 bases lay in between. The CDR3 totals 12 residues. The germline V gene has CDR1 SGDLS and CDR2 YYNGEE.

V usage is TRBV13 and J usage is TRBJ2-1, with 8 positions matching TRBD1. CDR1 PRHDT and CDR2 FYEKMQ come from the germline V gene (reference sequence). This CDR3 is built from 18 residues. The J segment lost 0 bases and the V segment lost 5 bases, leaving 12 bases of the junction unmatched. This CDR3 reads CASSGWTGPGGSYNEQFF. The CDR3 coding sequence is TGTGCCAGCAGCGGATGGACAGGGCCAGGGGGCTCCTACAATGAGCAGTTCTTC.

This clone was counted once. V and J are TRBV7-8 and TRBJ1-2, with a possible D match to TRBD1 (6 bases). The CDR3 is 14 amino acids. Trimming took 5 bases from V and 4 from J, leaving 14 bases between them. CDR1 is SGHVS, CDR2 FQNEAQ, per germline. DNA of the CDR3: TGTGCCAGCAGCCAGATACAGGGCGGCTATGGCTACACCTTC. Protein: CASSQIQGGYGYTF.

V usage is TRBV5-6 and J usage is TRBJ2-7; no reliable D call. Germline loops: CDR1 SGHDT, CDR2 YYEEEE. Trimming stripped 2 bases from V and 2 bases from J, with 11 bases between. The CDR3 runs 14 residues. In nucleotides, the CDR3 is TGTGCCAGCAGCTTACGAGGTGCCGCCTACGAGCAGTACTTC. Protein sequence: CASSLRGAAYEQYF.

The V call is TRBV27, the J call TRBJ1-2, with D possibly being TRBD1 (6 bases). The V and J ends lost 5 bases and 3 bases respectively, with 10 bases between them. CDR3 size: 13 residues. The germline gives CDR1 MNHEY, CDR2 SMNVEV (reference sequence). The CDR3, as DNA: TGTGCCAGCAGTATTCAGGGGCACTATGGCTACACCTTC. It translates to CASSIQGHYGYTF.

V is TRBV29-1 and J is TRBJ2-1; D remains ambiguous. V was pared by 7 bases and J by 12 bases, with 22 bases between. CDR1 and CDR2 from the germline V gene are SQVTM and ANQGSEA. The CDR3 consists of 13 residues. The CDR3 DNA sequence: TGCAGCGACCTCGGACCGTCGTGGGAAGGGCAGTTCTTC. This codes for CSDLGPSWEGQFF.